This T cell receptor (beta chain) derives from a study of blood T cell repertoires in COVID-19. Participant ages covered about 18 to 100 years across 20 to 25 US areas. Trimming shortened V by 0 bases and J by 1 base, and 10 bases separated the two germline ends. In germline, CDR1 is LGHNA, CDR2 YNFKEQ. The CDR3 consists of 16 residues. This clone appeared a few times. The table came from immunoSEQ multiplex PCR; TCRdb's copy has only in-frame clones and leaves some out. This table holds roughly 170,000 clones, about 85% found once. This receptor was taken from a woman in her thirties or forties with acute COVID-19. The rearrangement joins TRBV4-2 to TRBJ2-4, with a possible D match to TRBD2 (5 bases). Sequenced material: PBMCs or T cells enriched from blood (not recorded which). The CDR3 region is CASSQELDLAKNIQYF. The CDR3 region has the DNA TGTGCCAGCAGCCAAGAACTAGATCTCGCCAAAAACATTCAGTACTTC.